The clone carrying this T cell receptor (beta chain) was detected ten times or more. Trimming took 1 base from V and 5 from J, leaving 9 bases between them. The V gene's germline CDR1 is SGHTA and CDR2 FQGNSA. The length of the CDR3 is 15 residues. This entry is derived from a study of regulatory T cells in long-lasting Graves disease. Time point given: newly diagnosed GD, antithyroid drugs for less than 3 months. Extracted PBMC RNA gave rise to the TCR library. With iRepertoire HTBI primers and Arm-PCR of CDR3 regions, TCR beta libraries were built. One entry per CDR3 protein results from TCRdb running MiXCR on the multiplex PCR reads. Here the sample spans 550,000 to 700,000 distinct CDR3 sequences, 15% to 20% being singletons. These data are also associated with another study on T cells in Graves' hyperthyroidism and ophthalmopathy.

This clonotype originated in a man younger than 35 with Graves disease. J is TRBJ1-6 and V is TRBV7-2, with D unclear. Sequencing used peripheral blood mononuclear cells (PBMCs), obtained at new diagnosis, from a patient treated with antithyroid drugs. The CDR3: CASSLVEDHNSPLHF. CDR3 bases: TGTGCCAGCAGCTTAGTCGAAGACCATAATTCACCCCTCCACTTT.